These T cell receptor beta chains were read from a single sample in a study of ipilimumab plus nivolumab after autologous stem cell transplantation. Data came from immunoSEQ multiplex PCR; TCRdb stores just in-frame clones and leaves some out. The sample records tens of thousands of clones, nearly 85% being singletons. The sequenced sample was PBMCs, obtained in a trial of ipilimumab plus nivolumab as post-transplant consolidation. Source of these receptors: a male donor with diffuse large B-cell lymphoma. CDR3s leave out the opening cysteine and the closing phenylalanine or tryptophan. Fields, in order: V gene, J gene, CDR3 protein.

V: TRBV18
J: TRBJ1-1
CDR3: ASSPGQKNTEAF

V: TRBV6-5
J: TRBJ2-3
CDR3: ASSYETAGRRAQY

V: TRBV6-6
J: TRBJ2-7
CDR3: ASTERGDSSYEQY

V: TRBV7-9
J: TRBJ2-7
CDR3: ASSPPATENADEQY

V: TRBV2
J: TRBJ1-2
CDR3: ASSRTGGYGYT

V: TRBV9
J: TRBJ1-3
CDR3: ASRGVGNTIY

V: TRBV7-8
J: TRBJ2-7
CDR3: ASSLNARNYEQY

V: TRBV4-1
J: TRBJ1-4
CDR3: ASSLVYSGATTNEKLF

V: TRBV11-2
J: TRBJ2-1
CDR3: ASSSLDTGGGNEQF

V: TRBV5-5
J: TRBJ2-3
CDR3: ASSRLAGGTDTQY

V: TRBV5-8
J: TRBJ2-1
CDR3: ASSLFGTGAMNNEQF

V: TRBV2
J: TRBJ1-4
CDR3: ASQATGTRNEKLF

V: TRBV6-1
J: TRBJ1-1
CDR3: ASSEVGVGNTEAF

V: TRBV7-8
J: TRBJ1-2
CDR3: ASSLDTGADYGYT

V: TRBV5-1
J: TRBJ2-3
CDR3: ASSHYRGQDTQY

V: TRBV7-2
J: TRBJ1-1
CDR3: ASSLRVETEAF

V: TRBV6-6
J: TRBJ1-5
CDR3: ASSTDRRNQPQH

V: TRBV5-4
J: TRBJ2-3
CDR3: ASSVGGPQSTDTQY

V: TRBV6-1
J: TRBJ1-4
CDR3: ASSPPNEKLF

V: TRBV5-8
J: TRBJ2-1
CDR3: ASSFQRVNEQF

V: TRBV7-3
J: TRBJ1-4
CDR3: ATRFGGWEKLF

V: TRBV5-1
J: TRBJ1-2
CDR3: ASSLYQGIDGYT

V: TRBV6-1
J: TRBJ2-7
CDR3: ASSARTGATYEQY

V: TRBV6-5
J: TRBJ2-7
CDR3: TITDRAYEQY

V: TRBV11-2
J: TRBJ2-1
CDR3: ASGPVPYNEQF

V: TRBV29-1
J: TRBJ2-7
CDR3: SVVIRYEQY

V: TRBV7-9
J: TRBJ1-1
CDR3: ASSLHTEAF

V: TRBV11-2
J: TRBJ2-3
CDR3: ASSLRGARADTQY

V: TRBV27
J: TRBJ2-1
CDR3: ASSRGGQYNEQF

V: TRBV5-4
J: TRBJ1-1
CDR3: ASSPSDRVNTEAF

V: TRBV10-3
J: TRBJ2-6
CDR3: AISVGADSGANVLT

V: TRBV5-5
J: TRBJ1-3
CDR3: ASSLAAGESLVGNTIY

V: TRBV18
J: TRBJ2-2
CDR3: ASSPLAGLNTGELF

V: TRBV6-5
J: TRBJ2-2
CDR3: ASRPDRGFGELF

V: TRBV27
J: TRBJ1-1
CDR3: ASSPAGRERAF

V: TRBV19
J: TRBJ2-3
CDR3: ASSKLGGGTDTQY

V: TRBV25-1
J: TRBJ1-1
CDR3: ASRATGGSEAF

V: TRBV13
J: TRBJ2-1
CDR3: ASSLEGQHPSSYNEQF

V: TRBV11-2
J: TRBJ1-2
CDR3: ASSSLQGKRDGYT

V: TRBV4-1
J: TRBJ2-7
CDR3: ASSQGQGGSYEQY

V: TRBV28
J: TRBJ2-7
CDR3: ASSLGSTYEQY

V: TRBV10-3
J: TRBJ2-3
CDR3: AIRGPTDTQY

V: TRBV5-6
J: TRBJ1-1
CDR3: ASSALTGFAEAF

V: TRBV6-5
J: TRBJ2-2
CDR3: ASRGGQPTGELF

V: TRBV6-1
J: TRBJ2-7
CDR3: ASSDDLSSYEQY

V: TRBV6-1
J: TRBJ2-3
CDR3: ASSVGDRAGDTQY

V: TRBV5-8
J: TRBJ1-6
CDR3: ASSLAASLRNSPLH

V: TRBV27
J: TRBJ1-2
CDR3: ASSLSVGGDYGYT